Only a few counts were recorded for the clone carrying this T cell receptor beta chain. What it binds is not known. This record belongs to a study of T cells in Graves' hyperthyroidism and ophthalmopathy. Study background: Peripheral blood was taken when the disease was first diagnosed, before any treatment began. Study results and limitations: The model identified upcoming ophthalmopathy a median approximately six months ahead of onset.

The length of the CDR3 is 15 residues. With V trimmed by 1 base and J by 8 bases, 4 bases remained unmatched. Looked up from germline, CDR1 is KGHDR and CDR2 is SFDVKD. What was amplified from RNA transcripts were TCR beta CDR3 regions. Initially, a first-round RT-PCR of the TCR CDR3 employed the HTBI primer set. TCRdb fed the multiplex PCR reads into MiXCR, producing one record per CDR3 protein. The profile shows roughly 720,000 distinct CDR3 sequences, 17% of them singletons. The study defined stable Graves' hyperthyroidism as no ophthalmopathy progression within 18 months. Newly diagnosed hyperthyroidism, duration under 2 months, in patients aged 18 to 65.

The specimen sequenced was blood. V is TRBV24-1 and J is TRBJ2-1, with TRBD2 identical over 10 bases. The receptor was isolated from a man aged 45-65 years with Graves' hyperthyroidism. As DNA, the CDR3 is TGTGCCACCAGTGATTTTACTAGCGGGAACGATGAGCAGTTCTTC. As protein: CATSDFTSGNDEQFF.